What follows is one T cell receptor beta chain and its context. What it binds is unknown. The data derive from a study of cytomegalovirus exposure and HLA in healthy donors. Study results and limitations: Within an earlier analysis, most TCR beta V segments proved productive either about 87% or about 30% of the time. The authors later found HLA-associated TCR beta chains more clonally expanded than equally common others.

J lost 1 base, V lost 2 bases, and 8 bases had no gene match. The germline CDR1 and CDR2 sequences are PRHDT and FYEKMQ (reference sequence). This CDR3 spans 17 amino acids. PCR primers comprised 60 Vbeta and 13 Jbeta primers. Libraries were prepared by immunoSEQ multiplex PCR; TCRdb keeps only in-frame clonotypes and omits some of them. There are about 160,000 clones in the sample; 80% to 90% occur only once, and 1.5% to 2% lies in the top ten. Material for sequencing was PBMCs. This sequence joins TRBV13 and TRBJ1-2; 9 bases map to TRBD1. The receptor's source is a woman between 18 and 29 years old in good health and CMV-seronegative. The CDR3 bases are TGTGCCAGCAGCTTACGCGGGACAGGGCCCTTTAACTATGGCTACACCTTC. It translates to CASSLRGTGPFNYGYTF.